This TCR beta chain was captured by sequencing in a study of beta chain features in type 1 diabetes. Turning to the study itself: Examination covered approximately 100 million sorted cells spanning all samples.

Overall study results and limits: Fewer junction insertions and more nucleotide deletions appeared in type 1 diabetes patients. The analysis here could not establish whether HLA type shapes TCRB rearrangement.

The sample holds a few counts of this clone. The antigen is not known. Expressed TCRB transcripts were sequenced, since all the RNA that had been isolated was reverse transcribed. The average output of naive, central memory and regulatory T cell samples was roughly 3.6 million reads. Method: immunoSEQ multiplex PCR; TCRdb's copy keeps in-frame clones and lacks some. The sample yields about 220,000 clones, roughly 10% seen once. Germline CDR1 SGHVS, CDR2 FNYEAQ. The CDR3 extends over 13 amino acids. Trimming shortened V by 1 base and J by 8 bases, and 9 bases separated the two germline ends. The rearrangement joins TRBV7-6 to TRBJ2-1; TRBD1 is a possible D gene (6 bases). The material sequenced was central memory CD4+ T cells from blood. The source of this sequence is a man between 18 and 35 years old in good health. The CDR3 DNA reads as TGTGCCAGCAGCTTAGACAGGGACCATGAGCAGTTCTTC. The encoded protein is CASSLDRDHEQFF. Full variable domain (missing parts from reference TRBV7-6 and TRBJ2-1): GAGVSQSPRYKVTKRGQDVALRCDPISGHVSLYWYRQALGQGPEFLTYFNYEAQQDKSGLPNDRFSAERPEGSISTLTIQRTEQRDSAMYRCASSLDRDHEQFFGPGTRLTVL.